Sequencing of this TCR beta chain was carried out in a study of breast tumors, draining lymph nodes, adjacent tissues. Study conclusions and caveats: Tumors had less TCR diversity than lymph nodes, more than nontumor tissue. The lymph node origin of tumor T cells was framed as consistent with a hypothesis, not demonstrated.

Ten or more counts support this clonotype. Antigen specificity is unknown. Trimming took off 2 bases at V and 4 bases at J, with 11 bases between the two ends. The CDR3 is made up of 14 amino acids. In germline, CDR1 is SEHNR, CDR2 FQNEAQ (reference sequence). Axillary draining lymph nodes of breast cancer patients supplied the node samples. TCRdb independently ran MiXCR on the multiplex PCR reads; one entry per CDR3 protein. The repertoire has fewer than 250,000 distinct CDR3 sequences, about 30% of them found once; the top ten carry approximately 1.5%. This sequence joins TRBV7-9 and TRBJ2-5; D might be TRBD1 (6 bases). The sequenced sample was axillary lymph node tissue. This TCR was sampled from a female donor with breast cancer. Some clones in this sample may be carry-over from other donors' samples. The CDR3 loop reads CASSLTQGTETQYF. As DNA, the CDR3 is TGTGCCAGCAGCTTAACCCAGGGGACAGAGACCCAGTACTTC.